One sample yielded the 3 T cell receptor beta chains listed below, sequenced in a study of cytotoxic CD8 clonotypes in ibrutinib-treated CLL. This table comes from immunoSEQ multiplex PCR, and its TCRdb copy is limited to in-frame clones, with some not included. This table has some 140,000 clones, less than 95% appearing once. Sequenced material: PBMCs, taken after 12 months of ibrutinib treatment. The receptors here all came from a human donor with chronic lymphocytic leukemia.

V usage is TRBV7-6 and J usage is TRBJ2-7, with D tentatively TRBD1 or TRBD2 (5 bases each). CDR1 is SGHVS, CDR2 FNYEAQ, per germline. This CDR3 has 14 amino acids. V gave up 5 bases and J gave up 3 bases, with 14 bases separating them. The CDR3, as DNA: TGTGCCAGCAGCCAAAGGGACGGAAACTACGAGCAGTACTTC. Its translation is CASSQRDGNYEQYF.

CDR3 coding DNA: TGTGCCAGCAGCTTGGGCTCCTACAATGAGCAGTTCTTC. Translation gives CASSLGSYNEQFF. This chain connects TRBV11-2 to TRBJ2-1, with D unclear. The CDR3 sequence is 13 residues long. Per germline, CDR1 SGHAT and CDR2 FQNNGV. The V end lost 3 bases, the J end lost 0 bases, and 3 bases lay between the germline ends.

As regards this clone: Different DNA sequences within this sample yield the same CDR3. The chain employs TRBV9 and TRBJ2-6, with D hard to call. There are 15 residues in the CDR3. V was trimmed by 0 bases and J by 0 bases, leaving 4 bases between them. Germline lookup yields CDR1 SGDLS and CDR2 YYNGEE. The CDR3 region is CASSVAGSGANVLTF. The DNA of the CDR3 is TGTGCCAGCAGCGTAGCGGGCTCTGGGGCCAACGTCCTGACTTTC.